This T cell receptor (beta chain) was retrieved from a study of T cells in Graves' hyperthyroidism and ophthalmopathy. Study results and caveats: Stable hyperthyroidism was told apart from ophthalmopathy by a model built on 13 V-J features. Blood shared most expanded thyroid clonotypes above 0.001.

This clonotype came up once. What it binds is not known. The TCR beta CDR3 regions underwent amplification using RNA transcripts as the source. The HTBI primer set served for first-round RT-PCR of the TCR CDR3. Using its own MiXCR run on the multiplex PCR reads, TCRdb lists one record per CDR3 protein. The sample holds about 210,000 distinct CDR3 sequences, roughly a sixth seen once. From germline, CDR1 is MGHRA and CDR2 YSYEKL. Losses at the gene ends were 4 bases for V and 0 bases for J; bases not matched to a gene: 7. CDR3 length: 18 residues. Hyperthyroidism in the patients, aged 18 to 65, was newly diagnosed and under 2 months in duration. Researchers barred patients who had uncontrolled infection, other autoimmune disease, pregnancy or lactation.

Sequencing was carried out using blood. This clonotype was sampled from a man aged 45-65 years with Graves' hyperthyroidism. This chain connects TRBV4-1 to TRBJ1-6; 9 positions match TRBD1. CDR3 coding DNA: TGCGCCAGCAGCCCAAGGACAGGGGAAAGCTCCTATAATTCACCCCTCCACTTT. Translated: CASSPRTGESSYNSPLHF.